The clone carrying this T cell receptor (beta chain) is medium-sized by frequency. One tube held mixed TRB-A and TRB-B primer pools for touch-down PCR. Following a re-call of the multiplex PCR reads, TCRdb has one entry per CDR3 protein and lacks DNA. The sample holds 4,500 to 5,500 distinct CDR3 sequences. Each sample's input was approximately 0.25 ug genomic DNA, roughly 40,000 genome equivalents. The CDR3 covers 19 residues. From germline, CDR1 is LNHNV and CDR2 YYDKDF (reference sequence). This record comes from a study of T cell clusters in autoimmune cytopenias. These data also formed part of another study, on T cell repertoires in aging, cancer and after chemotherapy.

The V call is TRBV15, the J call TRBJ2-1; TCRdb's D call of TRBD1 is untestable without DNA. Sequencing used peripheral blood. The clonotype comes from a human donor in good health. CDR3 sequence: CATSRTSSRDIEPYNEQFF.